This passage covers 25 T cell receptor beta chains from one sample sequenced in a study of CD8 T cells in Susac syndrome. With random hexamers, reverse transcription was performed on roughly 0.5 to 1 ug of RNA. A single record per CDR3 protein comes from TCRdb applying MiXCR to the immunoSEQ multiplex PCR reads. The sample shows 210,000 or so distinct CDR3 sequences, about 95% of them seen only once. Material: CD4+ T cells from PBMCs. These receptors were obtained from a human donor with Susac syndrome.

This clonotype was seen only once. This rearrangement joins TRBV4-2 to TRBJ1-1; D is undetermined. The CDR3 totals 14 residues. Trimming pared 4 bases from V and 4 bases from J, leaving 13 bases between. CDR1 LGHNA and CDR2 YNFKEQ come from the germline V gene. The CDR3 sequence: CASSPRGRSTEAFF. In DNA, the CDR3 is TGTGCCAGCAGCCCCCGGGGTAGGAGCACTGAAGCTTTCTTT.

This chain connects TRBV7-2 to TRBJ1-2; D is unclear. Germline V lookup: CDR1 SGHTA, CDR2 FQGNSA. There are 15 residues in the CDR3. V lost 4 bases and J lost 8, with 20 bases in between. In DNA, the CDR3 is TGTGCCAGCAGCTCCCCGACGGAGCAGGCGGGCGGCTACACCTTC. It translates to CASSSPTEQAGGYTF. The full variable domain, its missing parts supplied by reference TRBV7-2 and TRBJ1-2, is GAGVSQSPSNKVTEKGKDVELRCDPISGHTALYWYRQSLGQGLEFLIYFQGNSAPDKSGLPSDRFSAERTGGSVSTLTIQRTQQEDSAVYLCASSSPTEQAGGYTFGSGTRLTVV.

The genes are TRBV7-3 and TRBJ2-1; no clear D gene. Trimming pared 3 bases from V and 6 bases from J, leaving 6 bases between. The CDR3 loop spans 12 amino acids. Germline V CDR1 and CDR2: SGHTA, FQGTGA. The DNA for the CDR3 is TGTGCCAGCAGCTTCGACTCCAATGAGCAGTTCTTC. Its translation is CASSFDSNEQFF.

The gene calls are TRBV3-1 and TRBJ2-1; 13 bases agree with TRBD2. J was trimmed by 5 bases and V by 4 bases; bases with no gene match: 2. The germline V gene encodes CDR1 LGHDT and CDR2 YNNKEL (reference sequence). This CDR3 is 15 amino acids long. In nucleotides, the CDR3 is TGTGCCAGCAGCCGAGGACTAGCGGGGGACAATGAGCAGTTCTTC. Its protein is CASSRGLAGDNEQFF.

V and J are TRBV6-2 or TRBV6-3 and TRBJ2-3; 7 nucleotides agree with TRBD2. The CDR3 length is 15 residues. Germline values: CDR1 MNHEY, CDR2 SVGEGT. The V segment lost 2 bases and the J segment 2 bases; nucleotides outside the gene matches: 4. The CDR3, as DNA: TGTGCCAGCAGTTACGTGAGCGGGGTCACAGATACGCAGTATTTT. This translates into CASSYVSGVTDTQYF.

This chain joins TRBV5-4 and TRBJ2-1; tentative D call: TRBD2 (7 bases). This CDR3 comprises 15 residues. V lost 0 bases and J lost 9, with 16 bases in between. Looked up from germline, CDR1 is SGHNT and CDR2 is YYREEE (reference sequence). CDR3 sequence (DNA): TGTGCCAGCAGCTTGGGGGTGGGGGGGCCCACTGAGCAGTTCTTC. Translating it yields CASSLGVGGPTEQFF.

The V and J genes are TRBV27 and TRBJ2-3, with D hard to call. This CDR3 contains 14 residues. Germline V gene lookup returns CDR1 MNHEY and CDR2 SMNVEV (reference sequence). Trimming shortened V by 5 bases and J by 3 bases, and 12 bases separated the two germline ends. The CDR3 region is CASSPYSRTDTQYF. CDR3 in DNA: TGTGCCAGCAGTCCTTACTCTAGGACAGATACGCAGTATTTT.

The chain carries TRBV18 and TRBJ2-2; TRBD1 is a possible D gene (5 bases). With 2 bases removed from V and 0 bases from J, the gap between germline ends came to 10 bases. In germline, CDR1 is KGHSH, CDR2 LQKENI. This CDR3 spans 16 amino acids. CDR3 residues: CASSPMDITNTGELFF. The CDR3 nucleotides read TGTGCCAGCTCACCAATGGACATAACGAACACCGGGGAGCTGTTTTTT.

V is TRBV28 and J is TRBJ1-2; 7 nucleotides line up with TRBD1. Germline V gene lookup returns CDR1 MDHEN and CDR2 SYDVKM. The CDR3 is 14 residues long. Trimming removed 1 base from V and 8 bases from J; junction bases left unmatched: 7. The CDR3 loop reads CASSLSGGGFGYTF. The CDR3 nucleotides are TGTGCCAGCAGTTTATCAGGGGGAGGGTTCGGCTACACCTTC.

This chain joins TRBV20-1 and TRBJ2-5; 16 nucleotides line up with TRBD2. V trimming: 5 bases; J trimming: 5 bases; junction bases outside the gene matches: 8. The V gene's germline CDR1 is DFQATT and CDR2 SNEGSKA (reference sequence). The CDR3 totals 16 residues. CDR3 amino acids: CSALPGLAGGLETQYF. In DNA form, the CDR3 reads TGCAGTGCTTTGCCGGGACTAGCGGGGGGGCTTGAGACCCAGTACTTC.

The chain is built from TRBV25-1 and TRBJ2-3; D tentatively fits TRBD1 or TRBD2 (5 bases each). Trimming removed 6 bases at V and 1 base at J, with 17 bases between. The CDR3 runs 16 residues. Germline CDR1 is MGHDK and CDR2 is SYGVNS. DNA of the CDR3: TGTGCCAGCAGGGGGACCACGGGAACAGGCACAGATACGCAGTATTTT. Protein: CASRGTTGTGTDTQYF. The full variable domain, rest sourced from reference TRBV25-1 and TRBJ2-3, is EADIYQTPRYLVIGTGKKITLECSQTMGHDKMYWYQQDPGMELHLIHYSYGVNSTEKGDLSSESTVSRIRTEHFPLTLESARPSHTSQYLCASRGTTGTGTDTQYFGPGTRLTVL.

The V gene is TRBV5-4, the J gene TRBJ1-1; D remains ambiguous. Germline V gene data show CDR1 as SGHNT and CDR2 as YYREEE (reference sequence). Between the trimmed V and J ends, which lost 1 base and 4 bases, there was a span of 8 bases. This CDR3 has 13 residues. The CDR3 here is CASSLQSGTEAFF. CDR3 nucleotides: TGTGCCAGCAGCTTGCAATCGGGCACTGAAGCTTTCTTT.

This chain links TRBV2 with TRBJ1-2; unclear D gene. Germline CDR1 and CDR2: SNHLY and FYNNEI. Between the trimmed V and J ends, which lost 3 bases and 4 bases, there was a span of 9 bases. This CDR3 has 13 residues. The chain's CDR3 is CASSDGRLYGYTF. In nucleotides, the CDR3 is TGTGCCAGCAGTGATGGGCGGCTCTATGGCTACACCTTC.

This rearrangement joins TRBV6-1 to TRBJ2-2; maybe TRBD2 (5 bases). Germline CDR1 and CDR2: MNHNS and SASEGT. The CDR3 has 17 amino acids. The germline V and J ends were trimmed by 5 bases and 7 bases, with 23 bases remaining between them. As DNA, the CDR3 is TGTGCCAGCAGTAAAACCAGACGGGGTTCGCATCGCGGGGAGCTGTTTTTT. It yields the protein CASSKTRRGSHRGELFF.

The chain has TRBV11-3 and TRBJ2-2; perhaps TRBD1 as D (6 bases). Germline V gene data show CDR1 as SGHNT and CDR2 as YENEEA. The CDR3 has 13 residues. Trimming cost V 5 bases and J 8 bases, with 12 bases left between them. The CDR3 region is CASSRNRDGELFF. The CDR3 bases are TGTGCCAGCAGCAGAAACAGGGATGGGGAGCTGTTTTTT.

The CDR3 loop is CASSQNPPGQGDQETQYF. The CDR3 DNA sequence: TGCGCCAGCAGCCAAAATCCTCCGGGACAGGGGGACCAAGAGACCCAGTACTTC. The chain combines TRBV4-3 with TRBJ2-5; TRBD1 matches 11 bases. This CDR3 spans 18 amino acids. V trimming: 2 bases; J trimming: 0 bases; junction bases outside the gene matches: 8. CDR1 is LGHNA, CDR2 YSLEER, per germline.

This sequence joins TRBV3-1 and TRBJ2-5, with D tentatively TRBD2 (6 bases). The CDR3 length is 14 residues. Germline V gives CDR1 LGHDT, CDR2 YNNKEL (reference sequence). The ends were cut back, 1 base at V and 2 bases at J, with 8 bases in the middle. CDR3 sequence (DNA): TGTGCCAGCAGCCAAGCGGGGGTACAAGAGACCCAGTACTTC. Translating gives CASSQAGVQETQYF.

V is TRBV5-6 and J is TRBJ2-1; D is undetermined. Germline loops: CDR1 SGHDT, CDR2 YYEEEE. V was clipped by 0 bases and J by 8 bases, with 6 bases between them. The CDR3 runs to 12 residues. CDR3 sequence reads: CASSLERDEQFF. CDR3 in DNA: TGTGCCAGCAGCTTGGAACGGGATGAGCAGTTCTTC.

The genes are TRBV6-1 and TRBJ1-1; TRBD1 aligns across 7 bases. CDR3 length equals 13 residues. From germline, CDR1 is MNHNS and CDR2 SASEGT. The V and J ends lost 5 bases and 8 bases, in that order; junction bases with no gene match: 8. CDR3 region: CASSQEGDSEAFF. CDR3 coding DNA: TGTGCCAGCAGTCAGGAGGGGGACAGCGAAGCTTTCTTT.

This rearrangement joins TRBV5-6 to TRBJ2-2, with D possibly TRBD2 on 6 matching bases. The V and J ends lost 1 base and 5 bases respectively, with 9 bases between them. The germline V gene has CDR1 SGHDT and CDR2 YYEEEE. The CDR3 is 14 amino acids. The CDR3 loop is CASSLWGGTGELFF. The CDR3 nucleotides read TGTGCCAGCAGCTTGTGGGGAGGAACCGGGGAGCTGTTTTTT. The full variable domain, in which reference TRBV5-6 and TRBJ2-2 provide the parts outside the CDR3, is DAGVTQSPTHLIKTRGQQVTLRCSPKSGHDTVSWYQQALGQGPQFIFQYYEEEERQRGNFPDRFSGHQFPNYSSELNVNALLLGDSALYLCASSLWGGTGELFFGEGSRLTVL.

The CDR3 reads CASSPAADLSTNEKLFF. In nucleotides, the CDR3 is TGTGCCAGCAGTCCCGCGGCGGACCTTTCAACTAATGAAAAACTGTTTTTT. The chain recombines TRBV6-2 or TRBV6-3 with TRBJ1-4, with D unclear. The germline V gene encodes CDR1 MNHEY and CDR2 SVGEGT. CDR3 length: 17 amino acids. Trimming pared 5 bases from V and 0 bases from J, leaving 16 bases between.

The chain joins TRBV7-8 to TRBJ2-3, with 7 positions matching TRBD1. V dropped 5 bases and J dropped 2; count of bases not matched to a gene: 7. Germline V lookup: CDR1 SGHVS, CDR2 FQNEAQ. This CDR3 is built from 15 residues. The CDR3 here is CASSGHRGNTDTQYF. CDR3 coding DNA: TGTGCCAGCAGCGGACACAGGGGAAACACAGATACGCAGTATTTT.

The chain uses TRBV15 and TRBJ2-3, with TRBD2 as a possible D gene (7 bases). Germline values: CDR1 LNHNV, CDR2 YYDKDF (reference sequence). The CDR3 is made up of 13 amino acids. V lost 6 bases and J 4 bases, leaving 11 bases between the germline ends. In DNA, the CDR3 is TGTGCCACCAGTGTGGGGGGGCCAGATACGCAGTATTTT. Translating it yields CATSVGGPDTQYF.

This chain joins TRBV9 and TRBJ1-6; D uncertain. CDR1 and CDR2 from the germline V gene are SGDLS and YYNGEE. Trimming took 2 bases from V and 9 from J, leaving 9 bases between them. CDR3 length equals 13 residues. This CDR3 is CASSVREGSPLHF. The CDR3 DNA reads TGTGCCAGCAGCGTCCGGGAGGGTTCACCCCTCCACTTT. Full variable domain (outside the CDR3, taken from reference TRBV9 and TRBJ1-6): DSGVTQTPKHLITATGQRVTLRCSPRSGDLSVYWYQQSLDQGLQFLIQYYNGEERAKGNILERFSAQQFPDLHSELNLSSLELGDSALYFCASSVREGSPLHFGNGTRLTVT.

V and J are TRBV5-4 and TRBJ2-1; TRBD2 aligns across 8 bases. Trimming at V came to 1 base and at J to 5 bases, leaving 11 bases not matched to a gene. Per the germline V gene, CDR1 is SGHNT and CDR2 is YYREEE (reference sequence). This CDR3 region has 17 residues. The CDR3 protein is CASSLPPRAGVHNEQFF. DNA of the CDR3: TGTGCCAGCAGCTTGCCTCCTCGAGCGGGGGTCCACAATGAGCAGTTCTTC.